This T cell receptor beta chain came from a study of blood T cell repertoires in COVID-19. Study-level information: The samples span acute and convalescent COVID-19 from the United States, Italy and Spain. T cells, B-cell-depleted T cells, or PBMCs provided the cDNA or gDNA that served as material.

The CDR3 loop spans 14 amino acids. V gave up 2 bases and J gave up 1 base, with 8 bases separating them. CDR1 and CDR2 from the germline V gene are SEHNR and FQNEAQ (reference sequence). Profiling relied on immunoSEQ multiplex PCR, and the TCRdb table lists in-frame clones only, not all of them. The sample lists under 250,000 clones, less than 85% seen once, with under 8.5% in the top ten. The chain joins TRBV7-9 to TRBJ1-1; no reliable D call. The sequenced sample was peripheral blood. The sequence was collected from a woman in her 70s with acute or convalescent COVID-19. Here the CDR3 DNA reads TGTGCCAGCAGCTTAAACGCAGGGAACACTGAAGCTTTCTTT. It translates to CASSLNAGNTEAFF. The full variable domain, in which reference TRBV7-9 and TRBJ1-1 provide the parts outside the CDR3, is DTGVSQNPRHKITKRGQNVTFRCDPISEHNRLYWYRQTLGQGPEFLTYFQNEAQLEKSRLLSDRFSAERPKGSFSTLEIQRTEQGDSAMYLCASSLNAGNTEAFFGQGTRLTVV.